One and the same sample provided the 12 T cell receptor beta chains below, sequenced in a study of metastatic and nonmetastatic thyroid tumors. MiXCR reprocessed the PCR reads for TCRdb. The sample consists of some 37,000 clones, more than 45% of them appearing once. Among the patients, none had received any treatment before thyroid surgery. The sample was tumor tissue. The receptors stem from a male donor with papillary thyroid cancer or a benign thyroid nodule (not recorded which). Some clones in this sample may be carry-over from other donors' samples.

This clone occurred a few times. This chain connects TRBV30 to TRBJ2-4; D is unclear. The CDR3 is made up of 11 amino acids. Per germline, CDR1 GTSNPN and CDR2 SVGIG (reference sequence). V lost 2 bases to trimming and J lost 5 bases, with 4 bases between them. The CDR3 DNA reads as TGTGCCTGGAGTTGGGAAAACATTCAGTACTTC. Translation gives CAWSWENIQYF.

The J gene is TRBJ2-7, the V gene TRBV18, with D perhaps matching TRBD1 (5 bases). This CDR3 has 14 residues. Trimming pared 1 base from V and 0 bases from J, leaving 7 bases between. The germline CDR1 and CDR2 sequences are KGHSH and LQKENI. The CDR3 DNA sequence: TGTGCCAGCTCACCACTACAGGCCTCCTACGAGCAGTACTTC. The encoded protein is CASSPLQASYEQYF.

The chain joins TRBV19 to TRBJ1-1; weak D call: TRBD1 (5 bases). The CDR3 is 15 amino acids. Trimming stripped 7 bases from V and 4 bases from J, with 19 bases between. Germline CDR1 and CDR2: LNHDA and SQIVND (reference sequence). CDR3 region: CASIGGEGGGTEAFF. CDR3 sequence (DNA): TGTGCCAGTATTGGCGGGGAGGGTGGGGGCACTGAAGCTTTCTTT.

The V and J genes are TRBV7-3 and TRBJ2-7, with TRBD1 matching over 7 bases. Germline CDR1 SGHTA, CDR2 FQGTGA. The CDR3 extends over 15 amino acids. V trimming: 2 bases; J trimming: 4 bases; junction bases outside the gene matches: 8. The CDR3, as DNA: TGTGCCAGCAGCTTAGAAGGGGGCGGCTCGTACGAGCAGTACTTC. It encodes CASSLEGGGSYEQYF.

The rearrangement joins TRBV11-2 to TRBJ2-5; 10 nucleotides align to TRBD1. Germline V gives CDR1 SGHAT, CDR2 FQNNGV. Trimming took 1 base from V and 3 from J; bases not matched to a gene: 8. This CDR3 is 17 amino acids long. The CDR3 region is CASSLGLGTGVKETQYF. DNA for the CDR3: TGTGCCAGCAGCTTAGGGTTGGGGACAGGGGTGAAAGAGACCCAGTACTTC. The complete variable domain, with remaining parts taken from reference TRBV11-2 and TRBJ2-5, reads EAGVAQSPRYKIIEKRQSVAFWCNPISGHATLYWYQQILGQGPKLLIQFQNNGVVDDSQLPKDRFSAERLKGVDSTLKIQPAKLEDSAVYLCASSLGLGTGVKETQYFGPGTRLLVL.

This chain joins TRBV9 and TRBJ2-7, with 11 bases identical to TRBD1. The CDR3 runs 15 residues. Per the germline V gene, CDR1 is SGDLS and CDR2 is YYNGEE. The ends lost 5 bases at V and 2 bases at J; junction bases unmatched: 6. In DNA form, the CDR3 reads TGTGCCAGCAGTCCGGGACAGGGGGTCACCTACGAGCAGTACTTC. It translates to CASSPGQGVTYEQYF.

The rearrangement uses TRBV7-3 and TRBJ2-5; D possibly corresponds to TRBD1 (5 bases). V lost 0 bases, J lost 1 base, and 9 bases lay in between. CDR1 and CDR2 from the germline V gene are SGHTA and FQGTGA. The CDR3 is 15 residues long. The CDR3 loop reads CASSLTQAPQETQYF. The CDR3 DNA sequence: TGTGCCAGCAGCTTAACACAGGCACCCCAAGAGACCCAGTACTTC.

The V and J genes are TRBV4-1 and TRBJ1-4; D is undetermined. Trimming stripped 4 bases from V and 1 base from J, with 13 bases between. The CDR3 runs to 16 residues. The germline V gene encodes CDR1 MGHRA and CDR2 YSYEKL. DNA of the CDR3: TGCGCCAGCAGCCTGAGTCCCACAGAAACTAATGAAAAACTGTTTTTT. It codes for CASSLSPTETNEKLFF.

This chain uses TRBV6-1 with TRBJ2-6, with D perhaps TRBD1 (7 bases). The V end lost 7 bases, the J end lost 1 base, and 17 bases lay between the germline ends. CDR1 and CDR2 (germline): MNHNS, SASEGT. The CDR3 loop spans 17 amino acids. CDR3 bases: TGTGCCAGCACCCTGGGGGCAGGGGGGTCTGGGGCCAACGTCCTGACTTTC. Its protein is CASTLGAGGSGANVLTF.

The CDR3 loop reads CASSLDRDGYNEQFF. CDR3 bases: TGCGCCAGCAGCTTGGACAGGGATGGGTACAATGAGCAGTTCTTC. The chain is built from TRBV5-1 and TRBJ2-1; maybe TRBD1 (6 bases). The V gene's germline CDR1 is SGHRS and CDR2 YFSETQ. This CDR3 spans 15 amino acids. The V gene lost 0 bases and the J gene lost 4 bases, with 11 bases spanning the gap.

This clone has more than one count but fewer than ten. The chain combines TRBV6-1 with TRBJ2-2; 7 bases align to TRBD1. CDR1 MNHNS and CDR2 SASEGT come from the germline V gene. V gave up 7 bases and J gave up 3 bases; unmatched junction bases: 8. CDR3 length: 15 residues. The CDR3 nucleotides are TGTGCCAGCAAGGGCAGGGGGTCAGACACCGGGGAGCTGTTTTTT. It yields the protein CASKGRGSDTGELFF.

The chain carries TRBV30 and TRBJ1-4; 9 nucleotides align to TRBD1. Germline CDR1 is GTSNPN and CDR2 is SVGIG (reference sequence). V lost 4 bases, J lost 5 bases, and 5 bases stayed unmatched. The length of the CDR3 is 14 residues. The CDR3 loop reads CAWNKGQGNEKLFF. CDR3 DNA sequence: TGTGCCTGGAATAAGGGACAGGGAAATGAAAAACTGTTTTTT.